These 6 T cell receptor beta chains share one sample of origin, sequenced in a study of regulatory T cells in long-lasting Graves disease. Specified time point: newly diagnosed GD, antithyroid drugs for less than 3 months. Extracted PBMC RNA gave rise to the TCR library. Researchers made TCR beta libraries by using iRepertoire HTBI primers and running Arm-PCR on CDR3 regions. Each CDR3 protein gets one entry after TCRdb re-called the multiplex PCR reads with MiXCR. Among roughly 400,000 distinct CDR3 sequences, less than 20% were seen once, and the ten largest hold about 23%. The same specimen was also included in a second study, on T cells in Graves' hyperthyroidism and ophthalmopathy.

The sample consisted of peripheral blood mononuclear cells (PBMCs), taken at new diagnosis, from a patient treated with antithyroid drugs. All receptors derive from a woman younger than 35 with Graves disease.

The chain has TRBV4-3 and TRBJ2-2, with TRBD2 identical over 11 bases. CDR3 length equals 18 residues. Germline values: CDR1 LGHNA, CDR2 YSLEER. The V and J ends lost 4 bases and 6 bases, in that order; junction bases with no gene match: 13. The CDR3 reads CASSLWTGTSGIAGELFF. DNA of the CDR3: TGCGCCAGCAGCCTCTGGACCGGGACTAGCGGTATCGCCGGGGAGCTGTTTTTT.

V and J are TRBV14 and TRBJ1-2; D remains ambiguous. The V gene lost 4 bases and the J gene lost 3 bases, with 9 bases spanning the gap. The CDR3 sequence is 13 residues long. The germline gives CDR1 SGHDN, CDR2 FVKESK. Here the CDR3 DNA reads TGTGCCAGCAGCCGAAAATGGGACTATGGCTACACCTTC. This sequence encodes CASSRKWDYGYTF.

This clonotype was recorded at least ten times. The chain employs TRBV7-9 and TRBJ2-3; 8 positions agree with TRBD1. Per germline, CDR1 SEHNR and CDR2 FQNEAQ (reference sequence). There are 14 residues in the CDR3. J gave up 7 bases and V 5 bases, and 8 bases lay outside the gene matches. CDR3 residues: CASSAPGGRNTQYF. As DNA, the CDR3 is TGTGCCAGCAGCGCCCCAGGGGGCAGAAATACGCAGTATTTT.

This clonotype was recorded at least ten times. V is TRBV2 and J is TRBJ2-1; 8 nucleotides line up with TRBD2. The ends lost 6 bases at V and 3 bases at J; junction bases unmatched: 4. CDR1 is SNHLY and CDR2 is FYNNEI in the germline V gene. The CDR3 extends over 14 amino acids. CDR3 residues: CASSFAGGYNEQFF. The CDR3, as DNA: TGTGCCAGCAGCTTTGCGGGAGGCTACAATGAGCAGTTCTTC.

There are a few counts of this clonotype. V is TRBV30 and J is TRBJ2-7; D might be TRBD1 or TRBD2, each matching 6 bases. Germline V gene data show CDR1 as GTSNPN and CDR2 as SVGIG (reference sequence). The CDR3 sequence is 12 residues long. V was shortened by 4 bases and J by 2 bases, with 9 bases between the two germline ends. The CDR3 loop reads CAWTRGPYEQYF. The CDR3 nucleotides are TGTGCCTGGACTCGGGGGCCCTACGAGCAGTACTTC. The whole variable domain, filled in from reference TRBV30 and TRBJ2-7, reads SQTIHQWPATLVQPVGSPLSLECTVEGTSNPNLYWYRQAAGRGLQLLFYSVGIGQISSEVPQNLSASRPQDRQFILSSKKLLLSDSGFYLCAWTRGPYEQYFGPGTRLTVT.

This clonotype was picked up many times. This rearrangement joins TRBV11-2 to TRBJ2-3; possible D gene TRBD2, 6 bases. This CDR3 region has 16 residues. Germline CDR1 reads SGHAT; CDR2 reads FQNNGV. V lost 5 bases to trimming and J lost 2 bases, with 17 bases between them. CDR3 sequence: CASSPIAGSTTDTQYF. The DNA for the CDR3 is TGTGCCAGCAGCCCCATTGCGGGGAGTACCACAGATACGCAGTATTTT.